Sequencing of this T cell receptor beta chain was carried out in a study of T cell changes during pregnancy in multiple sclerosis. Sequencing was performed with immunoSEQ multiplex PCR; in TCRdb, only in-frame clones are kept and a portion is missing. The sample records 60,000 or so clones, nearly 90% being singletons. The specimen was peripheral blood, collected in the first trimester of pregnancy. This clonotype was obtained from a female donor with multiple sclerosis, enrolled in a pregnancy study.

Here the CDR3 DNA reads TGTGCCTGGAGTACCCTGGGGGCATCAGGGGGTGAAGCTTTCTTT. This sequence encodes CAWSTLGASGGEAFF. The chain recombines TRBV30 with TRBJ1-1; 7 bases match TRBD1. The germline V gene has CDR1 GTSNPN and CDR2 SVGIG (reference sequence). J gave up 7 bases and V 2 bases, and 13 bases lay outside the gene matches. The CDR3 contains 15 residues.